This TCR beta chain was identified during a study of T-cell memory formation after mild COVID-19. Study-level findings and limits: Among clones contracting day 15 to 85, CD4/CD8 was balanced, whereas later expanders leaned CD4+. Second-wave clones reaching peak frequency on day 37 lacked confirmed SARS-CoV-2 specificity.

This clonotype was observed a handful of times. Its target is not known. TCRdb analysed the 5' RACE reads with MiXCR anew, one entry per CDR3 protein. Counted here are just over 150,000 distinct CDR3 sequences, around 30% occurring once; the ten biggest clones make up around 12%. This CDR3 spans 16 amino acids. V was pared by 0 bases and J by 6 bases, with 8 bases of the junction left unmatched. Looked up from germline, CDR1 is LGHNA and CDR2 is YNFKEQ. This sequence joins TRBV4-2 and TRBJ1-5, with 7 bases matching TRBD1. This receptor was obtained from an adult woman who had mild COVID-19 (a few samples of this study predate the infection). Cell type and time point are not known. The sample taken for sequencing was PBMCs or a T cell subset sorted from them (not recorded which). CDR3 protein: CASSQDLRQGGQPQHF. The CDR3, as DNA: TGTGCCAGCAGCCAAGATCTAAGGCAGGGGGGTCAGCCCCAGCATTTT.